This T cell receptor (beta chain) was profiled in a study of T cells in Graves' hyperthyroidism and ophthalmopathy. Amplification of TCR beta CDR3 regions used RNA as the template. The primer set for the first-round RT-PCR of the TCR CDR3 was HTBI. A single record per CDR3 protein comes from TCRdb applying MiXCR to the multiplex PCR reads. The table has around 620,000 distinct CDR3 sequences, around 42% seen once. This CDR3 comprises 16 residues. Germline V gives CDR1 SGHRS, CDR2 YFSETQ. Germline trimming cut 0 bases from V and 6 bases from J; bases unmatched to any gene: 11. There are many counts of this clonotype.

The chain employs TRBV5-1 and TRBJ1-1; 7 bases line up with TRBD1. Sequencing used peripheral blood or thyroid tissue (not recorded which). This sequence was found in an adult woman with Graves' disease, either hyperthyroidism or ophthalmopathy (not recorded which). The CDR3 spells CASSLVGGNFLAEAFF. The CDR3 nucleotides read TGCGCCAGCAGCTTGGTAGGGGGCAATTTTCTCGCTGAAGCTTTCTTT. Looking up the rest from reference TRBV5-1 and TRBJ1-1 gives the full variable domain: KAGVTQTPRYLIKTRGQQVTLSCSPISGHRSVSWYQQTPGQGLQFLFEYFSETQRNKGNFPGRFSGRQFSNSRSEMNVSTLELGDSALYLCASSLVGGNFLAEAFFGQGTRLTVV.